The present TCR beta chain was sequenced within a study of blood T cell repertoires in COVID-19. Study context: Samples representing acute and convalescent COVID-19 were sourced from the United States, Italy and Spain. Sample material is recorded as cDNA or gDNA derived from T cells, B-cell-depleted T cells, or PBMCs.

Authors' data handling: Estimated nucleated cell counts came from reference gene primer amplification. Generated by immunoSEQ multiplex PCR, the TCRdb table keeps only in-frame clones and is missing some. V and J calls and clone size are those listed in that table; D and trimming were worked out from the DNA. The sample consists of over 90,000 clones, roughly 89% of them appearing once. The table lists this clone with a count of one. The ends lost 6 bases at V and 4 bases at J; junction bases unmatched: 2. The germline gives CDR1 SQVTM, CDR2 ANQGSEA. The CDR3 is 11 amino acids. The sequencing input was peripheral blood. This chain uses TRBV29-1 with TRBJ1-1; 7 bases line up with TRBD1. This TCR was sampled from a woman older than 75 in a cohort sampled during active COVID-19. The chain's CDR3 is CSVRQGTEAFF. The CDR3 region has the DNA TGCAGCGTCCGACAGGGCACTGAAGCTTTCTTT.